These 5 T cell receptor beta chains were sequenced from one sample in a study of brain T cells in children with intractable seizures (TCRdb year 2021). Taken with the paper, the label for time point translates to: resected brain tissue, or blood drawn just prior to surgery. Library construction relied on the immunoSEQ multiplex PCR assay. Sourced from immuneACCESS, this table was stored by TCRdb with only in-frame sequences that have V and J called. A share of the clones is absent; for the studies checked, an unresolved V gene accounts for under half, and the remainder has no known explanation. The table for this sample lists some 80,000 clones; about 93% of them were counted only once. The top ten constitute 24% of the sample. This specimen was peripheral blood, taken at surgery. Receptors originate from a girl aged 2-10 years with Rasmussen encephalitis and intractable seizures.

The rearrangement uses TRBV30 and TRBJ2-7; unclear D gene. Deletions cut 0 bases from V and 4 bases from J, with 13 bases between. This CDR3 has 14 residues. Germline CDR1 reads GTSNPN; CDR2 reads SVGIG (reference sequence). CDR3 nucleotides: TGTGCCTGGAGTGTTGGCGGAGTAGCTTACGAGCAGTACTTC. Residues: CAWSVGGVAYEQYF.

This chain uses TRBV2 with TRBJ1-2; D is ambiguous. Trimming stripped 7 bases from V and 8 bases from J, with 11 bases between. CDR1 SNHLY and CDR2 FYNNEI come from the germline V gene. There are 11 residues in the CDR3. The CDR3 protein is CASILIDGYTF. The CDR3 region has the DNA TGTGCCAGCATTTTAATAGACGGCTACACCTTC.

The chain has TRBV6-2 or TRBV6-3 and TRBJ1-1, with a weak D call TRBD1 (5 bases). The germline V gene encodes CDR1 MNHEY and CDR2 SVGEGT. This CDR3 has 13 residues. The V end lost 4 bases, the J end lost 1 base, and 7 bases lay between the germline ends. The CDR3 DNA is TGTGCCAGCAGTTGGGGCGGGAACACTGAAGCTTTCTTT. Encoded protein: CASSWGGNTEAFF.

The CDR3 reads CASSLGGGAAETQYF. In DNA form, the CDR3 reads TGTGCCAGCAGTTTAGGCGGGGGGGCGGCAGAGACCCAGTACTTC. The chain employs TRBV27 and TRBJ2-5, with 9 bases matching TRBD2. The germline V gene encodes CDR1 MNHEY and CDR2 SMNVEV (reference sequence). The CDR3 is 15 amino acids. J was trimmed by 4 bases and V by 2 bases; bases with no gene match: 5.

V and J are TRBV3-1 (or the pseudogene TRBV3-2) and TRBJ2-1, with D perhaps TRBD1 or TRBD2 (6 bases each). V shed 7 bases and J shed 7 bases, with 23 bases lying between them. The CDR3 runs to 16 residues. Germline V gene data show CDR1 as LGHDT and CDR2 as YNNKEL (reference sequence). The CDR3 here is CASTSRGGNGSNEQFF. As DNA, the CDR3 is TGTGCCAGCACATCTCGAGGGGGGAACGGGAGTAATGAGCAGTTCTTC.